Presented here are 29 T cell receptor beta chains from one specimen sequenced in a study of blood T cell repertoires in COVID-19. The table came from immunoSEQ multiplex PCR; TCRdb's copy has only in-frame clones and leaves some out. Seen here are 150,000 to 200,000 clones, roughly 82% observed once, and the top ten hold about 5%. Sample: peripheral blood. The receptors derive from a woman under 40 with acute or convalescent COVID-19.

The J gene is TRBJ2-2, the V gene TRBV4-1, with 14 nucleotides matching TRBD2. CDR3 length equals 18 residues. V shed 1 base, J shed 5 bases, and the junction held 6 bases outside the gene matches. Germline CDR1 MGHRA, CDR2 YSYEKL. The CDR3 sequence is CASSQGGLAGVGTGELFF. CDR3 DNA: TGCGCCAGCAGCCAAGGGGGACTAGCGGGGGTGGGTACCGGGGAGCTGTTTTTT.

This chain joins TRBV7-4 and TRBJ1-5; 7 bases line up with TRBD1. Trimming took 5 bases from V and 0 from J; bases not matched to a gene: 10. CDR1 and CDR2 from the germline V gene are SGHVT and SQSDAQ. The CDR3 extends over 17 amino acids. The CDR3 DNA reads as TGTGCCAGCAGCCCGACCCGGGACAGCGATAGCAATCAGCCCCAGCATTTT. Translation: CASSPTRDSDSNQPQHF.

The chain is built from TRBV6-5 and TRBJ1-6; D is unresolved. There are 13 residues in the CDR3. Germline V gives CDR1 MNHEY, CDR2 SVGAGI. Trimming took off 0 bases at V and 11 bases at J, with 8 bases between the two ends. CDR3 in DNA: TGTGCCAGCAGTTACTCGACCAGGACACCCCTCCACTTT. Translated, it gives CASSYSTRTPLHF.

The chain joins TRBV7-2 to TRBJ1-1; the match to TRBD1 covers 7 bases. The CDR3 is made up of 14 amino acids. The V gene end was trimmed by 5 bases and the J gene end by 1 base; junction bases not matched to a gene: 4. CDR1 is SGHTA and CDR2 is FQGNSA in the germline V gene. The DNA for the CDR3 is TGTGCCAGCAGCCCAGGACAGGCGAACACTGAAGCTTTCTTT. Translation: CASSPGQANTEAFF.

The chain couples TRBV19 to TRBJ1-1, with 7 bases aligning to TRBD1. The V and J ends lost 4 bases and 0 bases, in that order; junction bases with no gene match: 8. Germline lookup yields CDR1 LNHDA and CDR2 SQIVND (reference sequence). CDR3 length equals 16 residues. The CDR3 DNA reads TGTGCCAGTAGTACGACAGGGAGGTCTATGAACACTGAAGCTTTCTTT. Translating it yields CASSTTGRSMNTEAFF.

This clone occurred once. The V gene is TRBV11-2, the J gene TRBJ2-7, with 13 bases fitting TRBD2. The trim removed 6 bases at V and 7 bases at J, leaving 9 bases unmatched. Germline V CDR1 and CDR2: SGHAT, FQNNGV. The CDR3 length is 15 residues. CDR3 in DNA: TGTGCCAGCAGTCAAGGACTAGCGGGAGTCGGGGAGCAGTACTTC. Protein product: CASSQGLAGVGEQYF.

The sample holds a few counts of this clone. The genes are TRBV6-2 or TRBV6-3 and TRBJ2-5, with TRBD1 identical over 8 bases. Germline lookup yields CDR1 MNHEY and CDR2 SVGEGT. This CDR3 spans 13 amino acids. V shed 6 bases, J shed 5 bases, and the junction held 5 bases outside the gene matches. The CDR3 protein is CASSRGPLETQYF. CDR3 bases: TGTGCCAGCAGCAGGGGGCCTTTGGAGACCCAGTACTTC.

The chain uses TRBV7-2 and TRBJ1-2; the D gene is possibly TRBD1 (5 bases). CDR3 length equals 15 residues. Germline loops: CDR1 SGHTA, CDR2 FQGNSA. With 0 bases removed from V and 5 bases from J, the gap between germline ends came to 13 bases. Here the CDR3 reads CASSLAQGPDYGYTF. The CDR3 region has the DNA TGTGCCAGCAGCTTAGCCCAGGGTCCAGATTATGGCTACACCTTC. Combining the CDR3 with reference TRBV7-2 and TRBJ1-2 gives the whole variable domain GAGVSQSPSNKVTEKGKDVELRCDPISGHTALYWYRQSLGQGLEFLIYFQGNSAPDKSGLPSDRFSAERTGGSVSTLTIQRTQQEDSAVYLCASSLAQGPDYGYTFGSGTRLTVV.

V and J are TRBV29-1 and TRBJ1-2, with 12 positions matching TRBD1. CDR3 length: 15 residues. J was trimmed by 8 bases and V by 6 bases; bases with no gene match: 13. Germline CDR1 and CDR2: SQVTM and ANQGSEA. CDR3 sequence: CSVYSPGQGARGYTF. As DNA, the CDR3 is TGCAGCGTCTACTCTCCGGGACAGGGGGCGAGGGGCTACACCTTC.

This clone occurred a few times. The chain joins TRBV9 to TRBJ1-6; a weak D match, TRBD1 (5 bases). V dropped 2 bases and J dropped 8 bases, with 11 bases sitting between them. The CDR3 runs to 14 residues. Per the germline V gene, CDR1 is SGDLS and CDR2 is YYNGEE. The CDR3 spells CASSVTIGDSPLHF. The CDR3 nucleotides read TGTGCCAGCAGCGTTACGATAGGGGATTCACCCCTCCACTTT.

The chain uses TRBV5-1 and TRBJ2-1; D perhaps matches TRBD1 (5 bases). The CDR3 loop spans 15 amino acids. Germline CDR1 is SGHRS and CDR2 is YFSETQ. Trimming removed 2 bases from V and 2 bases from J, with 11 bases in between. The CDR3 region is CASSLVSTAYNEQFF. The CDR3 DNA follows: TGCGCCAGCAGCTTAGTTTCGACAGCCTACAATGAGCAGTTCTTC. The whole variable domain, filled in from reference TRBV5-1 and TRBJ2-1, reads KAGVTQTPRYLIKTRGQQVTLSCSPISGHRSVSWYQQTPGQGLQFLFEYFSETQRNKGNFPGRFSGRQFSNSRSEMNVSTLELGDSALYLCASSLVSTAYNEQFFGPGTRLTVL.

This chain links TRBV9 with TRBJ2-7; 8 bases match TRBD1. V lost 4 bases and J lost 5; bases outside the gene matches: 11. Germline V gene sequence: CDR1 SGDLS, CDR2 YYNGEE. There are 15 residues in the CDR3. The CDR3 bases are TGTGCCAGCAGCCCGTCGACAGGGGAAATAGACGAGCAGTACTTC. Translation: CASSPSTGEIDEQYF.

This chain links TRBV19 with TRBJ1-2, with 7 bases that match TRBD1. This CDR3 is built from 15 residues. V lost 2 bases and J lost 3; bases outside the gene matches: 6. CDR1 is LNHDA and CDR2 is SQIVND in the germline V gene (reference sequence). Here the CDR3 reads CASSIRTGQHYGYTF. CDR3 coding DNA: TGTGCCAGTAGTATACGGACAGGCCAACACTATGGCTACACCTTC.

The chain joins TRBV28 to TRBJ1-2; a weak D match, TRBD1 (5 bases). Germline V gene sequence: CDR1 MDHEN, CDR2 SYDVKM. The CDR3 is made up of 10 amino acids. Trimming shortened V by 11 bases and J by 2 bases, and 6 bases separated the two germline ends. The CDR3: CAAGNYGYTF. CDR3 sequence (DNA): TGTGCCGCAGGGAACTATGGCTACACCTTC.

The chain uses TRBV28 and TRBJ2-3, with D hard to call. This CDR3 has 14 amino acids. Germline loops: CDR1 MDHEN, CDR2 SYDVKM. The germline V and J ends were trimmed by 3 bases and 0 bases, with 7 bases remaining between them. In DNA, the CDR3 is TGTGCCAGCAGTTTCACTCTGAGCACAGATACGCAGTATTTT. It translates to CASSFTLSTDTQYF.

This clone was seen just once. The chain employs TRBV7-2 and TRBJ2-3, with 13 bases identical to TRBD2. The CDR3 contains 15 residues. Germline values: CDR1 SGHTA, CDR2 FQGNSA. With V trimmed by 5 bases and J by 4 bases, 3 bases remained unmatched. The CDR3 region is CASSPGLAGADTQYF. The DNA of the CDR3 is TGTGCCAGCAGCCCAGGACTAGCGGGGGCAGATACGCAGTATTTT.

This chain connects TRBV19 to TRBJ2-2; 10 bases fit TRBD2. Germline V gene lookup returns CDR1 LNHDA and CDR2 SQIVND (reference sequence). V gave up 3 bases and J gave up 0 bases; unmatched junction bases: 1. The CDR3 contains 16 residues. CDR3 loop: CASSITSGTNTGELFF. Here the CDR3 DNA reads TGTGCCAGTAGTATCACTAGCGGGACGAACACCGGGGAGCTGTTTTTT.

The gene calls are TRBV28 and TRBJ1-5, with 9 bases aligning to TRBD1. Germline lookup yields CDR1 MDHEN and CDR2 SYDVKM. This CDR3 has 15 amino acids. Germline trimming cut 6 bases from V and 1 base from J; bases unmatched to any gene: 4. CDR3 sequence: CASRPGTGSNQPQHF. In DNA, the CDR3 is TGTGCCAGCAGGCCCGGGACAGGGAGCAATCAGCCCCAGCATTTT.

This clone has only a few counts. The V and J genes are TRBV4-1 and TRBJ2-6, with 11 bases identical to TRBD2. With 6 bases clipped from V and 1 base from J, the junction kept 5 bases outside the gene matches. The CDR3 spans 17 residues. Germline assignment: CDR1 MGHRA and CDR2 YSYEKL. CDR3 nucleotide sequence: TGCGCCAGCAGACTAGCGGGAGACAGTTCTGGGGCCAACGTCCTGACTTTC. This encodes CASRLAGDSSGANVLTF.

The chain couples TRBV9 to TRBJ1-2, with 8 bases lining up with TRBD1. Per the germline V gene, CDR1 is SGDLS and CDR2 is YYNGEE. The CDR3 is made up of 14 amino acids. V was pared by 2 bases and J by 8 bases, with 8 bases of the junction left unmatched. The chain's CDR3 is CASSVGDRIRGYTF. The CDR3 nucleotides are TGTGCCAGCAGCGTCGGGGACAGGATCCGCGGCTACACCTTC. The full variable domain, its missing parts supplied by reference TRBV9 and TRBJ1-2, is DSGVTQTPKHLITATGQRVTLRCSPRSGDLSVYWYQQSLDQGLQFLIQYYNGEERAKGNILERFSAQQFPDLHSELNLSSLELGDSALYFCASSVGDRIRGYTFGSGTRLTVV.

The V call is TRBV9, the J call TRBJ1-1; D unclear. Germline CDR1 SGDLS, CDR2 YYNGEE. The CDR3 sequence is 12 residues long. The V end was cut by 0 bases, the J end by 11 bases, with 11 bases between. CDR3 residues: CASSVVTSLAFF. As DNA, the CDR3 is TGTGCCAGCAGCGTAGTGACTTCGCTCGCTTTCTTT.

This chain links TRBV19 with TRBJ2-7; 10 bases are shared with TRBD1. The germline CDR1 and CDR2 sequences are LNHDA and SQIVND (reference sequence). This CDR3 spans 14 amino acids. The junction had 5 bases not matched to a gene; V was cut back by 9 bases and J by 0 bases. This CDR3 is CASRDRGSSYEQYF. CDR3 bases: TGTGCCAGCAGGGACAGGGGTAGCTCCTACGAGCAGTACTTC.

The V call is TRBV2, the J call TRBJ1-2; D remains ambiguous. V lost 7 bases, J lost 8 bases, and 17 bases lay in between. CDR1 is SNHLY, CDR2 FYNNEI, per germline. This CDR3 spans 13 amino acids. The CDR3: CASNYLQGYGYTF. The CDR3 DNA sequence: TGTGCCAGCAACTATCTCCAAGGCTACGGCTACACCTTC.

This clone was observed a single time. This chain uses TRBV6-5 with TRBJ1-2, with TRBD1 matching over 9 bases. The junction had 4 bases not matched to a gene; V was cut back by 2 bases and J by 6 bases. In germline, CDR1 is MNHEY, CDR2 SVGAGI. CDR3 length: 14 residues. DNA for the CDR3: TGTGCCAGCAGTTACGCCGACAGGGGGGATGGCTACACCTTC. Translated: CASSYADRGDGYTF.

This sequence joins TRBV7-9 and TRBJ2-5; TRBD2 matches 9 bases. J lost 2 bases, V lost 5 bases, and 3 bases had no gene match. This CDR3 is 14 amino acids long. Germline CDR1 is SEHNR and CDR2 is FQNEAQ (reference sequence). In DNA form, the CDR3 reads TGTGCCAGCAGCGAGACTAGCGGACAAGAGACCCAGTACTTC. Protein sequence: CASSETSGQETQYF.

The chain couples TRBV3-1 (or the pseudogene TRBV3-2) to TRBJ1-5; TRBD1 is a possible D gene (5 bases). V lost 2 bases to trimming and J lost 0 bases, with 17 bases between them. In germline, CDR1 is LGHDT, CDR2 YNNKEL (reference sequence). CDR3 size: 18 residues. CDR3 amino acids: CASSQCGTRFSSNQPQHF. In nucleotides, the CDR3 is TGTGCCAGCAGCCAATGCGGGACCCGATTTAGTAGCAATCAGCCCCAGCATTTT.

V gene TRBV5-1 combines with J gene TRBJ2-1; 7 bases map to TRBD1. Germline CDR1 reads SGHRS; CDR2 reads YFSETQ. This CDR3 region has 14 residues. V lost 2 bases, J lost 9 bases, and 8 bases stayed unmatched. CDR3 loop: CASSFGQGDAEQFF. CDR3 in DNA: TGCGCCAGCAGCTTCGGCCAGGGGGACGCTGAGCAGTTCTTC.

This chain joins TRBV2 and TRBJ2-7; 8 nucleotides agree with TRBD1. The CDR3 loop spans 15 amino acids. V shed 4 bases, J shed 0 bases, and the junction held 5 bases outside the gene matches. Germline-derived CDR1 and CDR2 are SNHLY and FYNNEI. CDR3 region: CASSVYRGVSYEQYF. Here the CDR3 DNA reads TGTGCCAGCAGTGTCTACAGGGGGGTCTCCTACGAGCAGTACTTC.

This chain joins TRBV28 and TRBJ1-1; 7 bases are shared with TRBD1. The trim removed 5 bases at V and 2 bases at J, leaving 14 bases unmatched. The CDR3 contains 17 residues. Germline V gene data show CDR1 as MDHEN and CDR2 as SYDVKM. CDR3 in DNA: TGTGCCAGCAGTCGACAGGGCGAGAGTTTAGGAAACACTGAAGCTTTCTTT. Encoded protein: CASSRQGESLGNTEAFF.